This section outlines one T cell receptor beta chain sequence together with its context. Its binding antigen is unknown. Per-base quality was not reported, and no clone a single base away is much larger than it. These data come from a study of blood T cell repertoires in COVID-19 (dated by TCRdb to about 2020). The study in broad terms: Samples covering the acute and convalescent phases of COVID-19 were provided by collaborators in the United States, Italy and Spain. The material from the prospective study consisted of cDNA or gDNA derived from T cells, B-cell-depleted T cells, or PBMCs. The dataset comprised deeply sampled blood TCRbeta repertoires from subjects exposed to, actively infected with, or recovered from COVID-19. The repertoires were released in a freely available public database intended as a resource for research on the immune response to SARS-CoV-2. Samples were obtained from the ongoing ImmuneRACE study (first 160 participants) and from over 1,000 subjects provided by 6 global collaborators. Nearly every sample came with metadata listing a de-identified subject ID, COVID-19 status, age in years and sex. Where available, HLA class I and class II types were obtained from metadata supplied by the sample provider rather than from assay-based typing.

TCRbeta CDR3 regions were amplified from genomic DNA by means of the immunoSEQ Assay, a bias-controlled multiplex PCR. As for the authors' bioinformatics: The number of nucleated cells in each sample was estimated from the amplification of reference gene primers within the assay. To quantify the absolute abundance of each unique TCRbeta CDR3 rearrangement, sequence reads were collapsed and filtered. For each sample, productive Simpson clonality was calculated as the square root of Simpson's diversity index over productive rearrangements. In its TCRdb copy, this immuneACCESS table keeps in-frame sequences only and misses some clones. Where compared with another copy, unresolved V genes explain less than half of these, and the others have no known cause. V, J and clone size were drawn from that table, and D and trimming were deduced from the DNA. The sample contains about 210,000 clones, 70% to 90% of them found a single time. Around 8.4% of the sample is held by the ten biggest clonotypes.

On the study overall, not on this receptor specifically: The amount of clinical and demographic metadata varied by source and participant and was provided uncurated.

Participants in the prospective study were aged roughly 18 to 100 years, lived in 20 to 25 United States geographic areas, and enrolled through a virtual design. Cohort assignment in the prospective study relied on participant-reported clinical history from a screening survey and a study questionnaire. Recovered participants in ImmuneRACE Cohort 3 were defined as having two consecutive negative NP/OP PCR tests, clearance from a healthcare professional, or resolution of symptoms. In the prospective study, mobile phlebotomists collected whole blood, serum and a nasopharyngeal or oropharyngeal swab from each participant. Prospective study participants could optionally give additional blood draws and questionnaires over an approximately two-month period. Before DNA extraction, prospective study blood samples were shipped either frozen or at room temperature. The receptor's source is a woman between 18 and 29 years old who had recovered from COVID-19. What was sequenced was PBMCs or T cells enriched from blood (not recorded which).

The CDR3 protein sequence reads: CASSLRAVADTQYF. The DNA reads as follows: TGTGCCAGCAGCTTGAGAGCGGTAGCAGATACGCAGTATTTT. The chain is assembled from TRBV11-3 and TRBJ2-3; perhaps TRBD2 is the D gene, with 5 bases matching. V and J are truncated by 3 bases and 4 bases respectively, leaving an intervening sequence of 11 bases. CDR1 and CDR2, looked up from the germline V gene, are SGHNT and YENEEA. Inclusive of the bounding cysteine and phenylalanine, the CDR3 is 14 residues long. This entry keeps only the CDR3 DNA: 42 bases, framed from base 1. When the CDR3 is completed using the reference TRBV11-3 and TRBJ2-3 genes on either side, the full variable domain is EAGVVQSPRYKIIEKKQPVAFWCNPISGHNTLYWYLQNLGQGPELLIRYENEEAVDDSQLPKDRFSAERLKGVDSTLKIQPAELGDSAVYLCASSLRAVADTQYFGPGTRLTVL.